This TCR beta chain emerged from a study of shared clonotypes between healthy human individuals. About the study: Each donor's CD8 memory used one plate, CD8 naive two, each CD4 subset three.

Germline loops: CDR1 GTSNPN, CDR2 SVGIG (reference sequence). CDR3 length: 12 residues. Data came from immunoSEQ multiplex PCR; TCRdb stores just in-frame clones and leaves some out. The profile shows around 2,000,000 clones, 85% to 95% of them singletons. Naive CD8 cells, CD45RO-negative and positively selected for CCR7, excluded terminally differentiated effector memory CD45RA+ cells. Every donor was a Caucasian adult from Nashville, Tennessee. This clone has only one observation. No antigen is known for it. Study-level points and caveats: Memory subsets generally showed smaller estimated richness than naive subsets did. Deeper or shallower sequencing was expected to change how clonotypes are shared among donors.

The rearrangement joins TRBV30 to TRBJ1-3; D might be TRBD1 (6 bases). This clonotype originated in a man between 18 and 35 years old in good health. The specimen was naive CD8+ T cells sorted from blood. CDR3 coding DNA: TGTGCTGGATGGGGGCCCGGAAACACCATATATTTT. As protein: CAGWGPGNTIYF.